A single sample gave rise to the 24 T cell receptor beta chains below, sequenced in a study of T-cell memory formation after mild COVID-19. TCRdb re-analysed the 5' RACE reads in MiXCR, keeping a single row per CDR3 protein. The sample contains 500,000 to 600,000 distinct CDR3 sequences, roughly 18% of which appear only once. Input material: PBMCs or a T cell subset sorted from them (not recorded which). These receptors were collected from an adult woman who had mild COVID-19 (a few samples of this study predate the infection). Cell type and time point are not known.

This chain joins TRBV7-3 and TRBJ2-6, with TRBD1 matching over 7 bases. The germline gives CDR1 SGHTA, CDR2 FQGTGA. V dropped 5 bases and J dropped 2; count of bases not matched to a gene: 3. The CDR3 has 15 amino acids. Here the CDR3 reads CASSPDRAGANVLTF. The CDR3 bases are TGTGCCAGCAGCCCTGACAGGGCTGGGGCCAACGTCCTGACTTTC. The full variable domain, its missing parts supplied by reference TRBV7-3 and TRBJ2-6, is GAGVSQTPSNKVTEKGKYVELRCDPISGHTALYWYRQSLGQGPEFLIYFQGTGAADDSGLPNDRFFAVRPEGSVSTLKIQRTERGDSAVYLCASSPDRAGANVLTFGAGSRLTVL.

The rearrangement uses TRBV6-1 and TRBJ1-1; TRBD1 might be the D (5 bases). V was cut by 2 bases and J by 7 bases, with 17 bases left in between. The CDR3 sequence is 15 residues long. In germline, CDR1 is MNHNS, CDR2 SASEGT. The CDR3 loop is CASSERVRESGEAFF. The DNA for the CDR3 is TGTGCCAGCAGTGAAAGGGTCAGGGAATCAGGTGAAGCTTTCTTT.

This chain connects TRBV20-1 to TRBJ2-7; D is unclear. The CDR3 sequence is 13 residues long. V gave up 4 bases and J gave up 1 base, with 11 bases separating them. The germline V gene encodes CDR1 DFQATT and CDR2 SNEGSKA (reference sequence). CDR3 in DNA: TGCAGTGCTACAATCCAGAGGTCCTACGAGCAGTACTTC. It is translated as CSATIQRSYEQYF.

The rearrangement uses TRBV5-1 and TRBJ1-1, with TRBD1 identical over 9 bases. V dropped 4 bases and J dropped 3; count of bases not matched to a gene: 4. Looked up from germline, CDR1 is SGHRS and CDR2 is YFSETQ. There are 14 residues in the CDR3. This CDR3 is CASSVGQGYTEAFF. Written as DNA, the CDR3 is TGCGCCAGCAGCGTGGGACAGGGTTACACTGAAGCTTTCTTT.

This clonotype was detected only a few times. The chain links TRBV7-3 to TRBJ1-6; D is possibly TRBD1 (6 bases). The CDR3 totals 15 residues. The V and J ends lost 4 bases and 6 bases respectively, with 13 bases between them. From germline, CDR1 is SGHTA and CDR2 FQGTGA. The CDR3 nucleotides read TGTGCCAGCAGCTCCACAGGGAACCTTAATTCACCCCTCCACTTT. This translates into CASSSTGNLNSPLHF.

The chain is built from TRBV6-1 and TRBJ2-2; no definite D call. There are 13 residues in the CDR3. V shed 1 base and J shed 11 bases, with 11 bases lying between them. The germline V gene encodes CDR1 MNHNS and CDR2 SASEGT. The CDR3 DNA reads TGTGCCAGCAGTGAAGTGGGCCACAAAGAGCTGTTTTTT. Translating gives CASSEVGHKELFF.

This clonotype was found many times. The genes are TRBV7-9 and TRBJ1-2, with D uncertain. The CDR3 has 14 residues. The germline V and J ends were trimmed by 4 bases and 8 bases, with 17 bases remaining between them. Germline CDR1 reads SEHNR; CDR2 reads FQNEAQ (reference sequence). The CDR3 loop is CASSSRSGVAGYTF. CDR3 nucleotides: TGTGCCAGCAGCTCCAGAAGCGGGGTTGCGGGCTACACCTTC.

The rearrangement links TRBV5-8 to TRBJ2-7; 9 bases agree with TRBD2. The germline V gene has CDR1 SGHTS and CDR2 YDEGEE. The CDR3 has 15 amino acids. The V gene end was trimmed by 5 bases and the J gene end by 5 bases; junction bases not matched to a gene: 11. The CDR3 sequence is CASSLLSGSFDEQYF. CDR3 coding DNA: TGTGCCAGCAGTTTACTTAGCGGGAGTTTCGACGAGCAGTACTTC.

This clonotype was seen at least ten times. This chain uses TRBV3-1 with TRBJ1-1, with D perhaps matching TRBD1 (6 bases). The V end lost 5 bases, the J end lost 5 bases, and 12 bases lay between the germline ends. The CDR3 contains 13 residues. CDR1 is LGHDT, CDR2 YNNKEL, per germline (reference sequence). In nucleotides, the CDR3 is TGTGCCAGCAGCGAGGGGGAACGTACTGAAGCTTTCTTT. Translating it yields CASSEGERTEAFF.

The V gene is TRBV7-8, the J gene TRBJ2-3; the D is unclear. The germline gives CDR1 SGHVS, CDR2 FQNEAQ. The CDR3 spans 15 residues. Trimming stripped 7 bases from V and 4 bases from J, with 18 bases between. The CDR3 reads CASTSQADPADTQYF. The CDR3 DNA reads TGTGCCAGCACCTCCCAGGCAGACCCAGCAGATACGCAGTATTTT.

The chain employs TRBV19 and TRBJ1-5; D not certain. Trimming left V 2 bases short and J 3 bases short, with 8 bases between. Germline V CDR1 and CDR2: LNHDA, SQIVND (reference sequence). The CDR3 covers 14 residues. This CDR3 is CASSITQPNQPQHF. The CDR3 DNA is TGTGCCAGTAGTATAACGCAGCCCAATCAGCCCCAGCATTTT.

This clonotype was seen at least ten times. The chain recombines TRBV29-1 with TRBJ2-2; D remains ambiguous. The germline V gene encodes CDR1 SQVTM and CDR2 ANQGSEA. This CDR3 has 11 residues. The V end lost 6 bases, the J end lost 6 bases, and 8 bases lay between the germline ends. The CDR3 loop reads CSVSRSGELFF. CDR3 DNA: TGCAGCGTCTCTAGATCCGGGGAGCTGTTTTTT.

V is TRBV5-5 and J is TRBJ2-7, with D perhaps being TRBD1 or TRBD2 (5 bases each). Germline CDR1 and CDR2: SGHKS and YYEKEE (reference sequence). Trimming removed 2 bases at V and 3 bases at J, with 27 bases between. The CDR3 totals 19 residues. The CDR3 bases are TGTGCCAGCAGCTTTGGGGCCCGGGGCTTACTCGTGGCGTACTACGAGCAGTACTTC. This encodes CASSFGARGLLVAYYEQYF.

The chain links TRBV20-1 to TRBJ1-1; TRBD1 might be the D (6 bases). There are 13 residues in the CDR3. V shed 0 bases and J shed 5 bases, with 10 bases lying between them. Germline CDR1 and CDR2: DFQATT and SNEGSKA (reference sequence). CDR3 in amino acids: CSARDLGATEAFF. DNA for the CDR3: TGCAGTGCTAGAGATTTGGGGGCGACTGAAGCTTTCTTT.

This clonotype was recorded many times. The chain uses TRBV29-1 and TRBJ2-2; D is perhaps TRBD2 (6 bases). Between the trimmed V and J ends, which lost 0 bases and 6 bases, there was a span of 11 bases. The CDR3 sequence is 14 residues long. The germline V gene encodes CDR1 SQVTM and CDR2 ANQGSEA. The CDR3 is CSVEDLRGSGELFF. In nucleotides, the CDR3 is TGCAGCGTTGAAGATCTCCGGGGGTCCGGGGAGCTGTTTTTT.

The chain uses TRBV11-2 and TRBJ2-1, with D hard to call. In germline, CDR1 is SGHAT, CDR2 FQNNGV. The germline V and J ends were trimmed by 5 bases and 1 base, with 9 bases remaining between them. The CDR3 sequence is 14 residues long. The CDR3, as DNA: TGTGCCAGCAGCAATTACGGATCCTACAATGAGCAGTTCTTC. It encodes CASSNYGSYNEQFF.

V and J are TRBV5-5 and TRBJ2-2; D is ambiguous. The CDR3 is 15 residues long. The germline V gene encodes CDR1 SGHKS and CDR2 YYEKEE (reference sequence). Trimming removed 6 bases at V and 3 bases at J, with 15 bases between. Written as DNA, the CDR3 is TGTGCCAGCACCACTTGGTCTCAGGACACCGGGGAGCTGTTTTTT. It translates to CASTTWSQDTGELFF.

The J gene is TRBJ2-7, the V gene TRBV9; no clear D. Germline loops: CDR1 SGDLS, CDR2 YYNGEE. The CDR3 loop spans 14 amino acids. Between the trimmed V and J ends, which lost 0 bases and 5 bases, there was a span of 12 bases. This chain's CDR3 is CASSVVRTIDEQYF. The CDR3 DNA sequence: TGTGCCAGCAGCGTAGTTCGGACGATTGACGAGCAGTACTTC.

The genes are TRBV7-6 and TRBJ2-3; tentative D call: TRBD1 (5 bases). Germline CDR1 reads SGHVS; CDR2 reads FNYEAQ. The CDR3 runs to 13 residues. Trimming took 5 bases from V and 2 from J, leaving 8 bases between them. The CDR3 bases are TGTGCCAGCAGCCCGGACAACACAGATACGCAGTATTTT. Translation: CASSPDNTDTQYF.

There are many counts of this clonotype. The rearrangement joins TRBV7-9 to TRBJ2-7; D is unclear. CDR1 is SEHNR, CDR2 FQNEAQ, per germline (reference sequence). Trimming pared 3 bases from V and 4 bases from J, leaving 10 bases between. The CDR3 is 13 amino acids. The CDR3: CASSFDFEYEQYF. In DNA, the CDR3 is TGTGCCAGCAGCTTTGACTTTGAGTACGAGCAGTACTTC. Based on the CDR3 plus reference TRBV7-9 and TRBJ2-7, the full variable domain is DTGVSQNPRHKITKRGQNVTFRCDPISEHNRLYWYRQTLGQGPEFLTYFQNEAQLEKSRLLSDRFSAERPKGSFSTLEIQRTEQGDSAMYLCASSFDFEYEQYFGPGTRLTVT.

This clonotype was seen more than once but under ten times. The J gene is TRBJ2-7, the V gene TRBV21-1; TRBD1, as called in the table, went unchecked against the DNA. TRBV21-1 is labeled a pseudogene. The CDR3 contains 14 residues. CDR3 DNA: TGTGCCAGCAGCAACCGACAGGTTAAAGACGAGCAGTACTTC. Its protein product is CASSNRQVKDEQYF.

The chain combines TRBV19 with TRBJ1-2; D not certain. Germline V lookup: CDR1 LNHDA, CDR2 SQIVND (reference sequence). This CDR3 contains 13 residues. Trimming cost V 6 bases and J 4 bases, with 12 bases left between them. Here the CDR3 DNA reads TGTGCCAGTAGACCGGACGGCCCCTATGGCTACACCTTC. Translated, it gives CASRPDGPYGYTF. The variable domain in full, with the rest retrieved from reference TRBV19 and TRBJ1-2, is DGGITQSPKYLFRKEGQNVTLSCEQNLNHDAMYWYRQDPGQGLRLIYYSQIVNDFQKGDIAEGYSVSREKKESFPLTVTSAQKNPTAFYLCASRPDGPYGYTFGSGTRLTVV.

In its sample, this clonotype was seen a few times. This sequence joins TRBV25-1 and TRBJ1-2, with a possible D match to TRBD1 (5 bases). The CDR3 spans 14 residues. Germline lookup yields CDR1 MGHDK and CDR2 SYGVNS. Trimming stripped 11 bases from V and 4 bases from J, with 20 bases between. The CDR3 protein is CAFEGPRDGYGYTF. The CDR3 DNA reads as TGTGCCTTCGAAGGTCCCCGGGACGGCTATGGCTACACCTTC.

This clonotype has a handful of counts. The chain has TRBV29-1 and TRBJ2-1, with a tentative D call TRBD2 (6 bases). V shed 3 bases and J shed 6 bases, with 15 bases lying between them. Germline V gene lookup returns CDR1 SQVTM and CDR2 ANQGSEA. The CDR3 covers 14 residues. CDR3 residues: CSVEGGRFSNEQFF. The CDR3 DNA reads TGCAGCGTTGAGGGGGGTAGATTCTCCAATGAGCAGTTCTTC.